The T cell receptor (beta chain) under discussion was sequenced for a study of response to subunit inactivated influenza vaccine. General observations from the study: That few new T cells are recruited by each seasonal influenza vaccination was the authors' suggestion.

TCRdb re-derived calls from the RT-PCR reads in MiXCR, one entry per CDR3 protein. The repertoire consists of 300,000 to 350,000 distinct CDR3 sequences, with 20% to 25% occurring once and the leading ten covering about 10%. A few counts support this clonotype. Antigen unknown. The clonotype comes from a man aged 45 to 70 who received an inactivated influenza vaccine. Material: PBMCs from blood, obtained roughly 20 months after vaccination.

CDR3 residues: CASSQDFTFKTGELFF. The CDR3 coding sequence is TGTGCCAGCAGCCAGGATTTTACCTTTAAGACCGGGGAGCTGTTTTTT. The chain combines TRBV7-8 with TRBJ2-2; D not resolved. The CDR3 is 16 residues long. Trimming removed 5 bases at V and 5 bases at J, with 18 bases between. Germline V lookup: CDR1 SGHVS, CDR2 FQNEAQ.